Below, 29 T cell receptor beta chains from the same sample are listed, as sequenced in a study of response to subunit inactivated influenza vaccine. TCRdb passed the RT-PCR reads through MiXCR, listing each CDR3 protein once. The sample lists about 500,000 distinct CDR3 sequences; under 15% were seen once. This specimen consisted of PBMCs from blood, obtained roughly 48 days after vaccination. These receptors were taken from a man aged 50 to 60 who received an inactivated influenza vaccine.

The V and J genes are TRBV6-5 and TRBJ2-3; no definite D call. This CDR3 is 15 amino acids long. Germline V CDR1 and CDR2: MNHEY, SVGAGI. Trimming left V 0 bases short and J 5 bases short, with 12 bases between. The CDR3 is CASSYSGRTGDTQYF. The CDR3 coding sequence is TGTGCCAGCAGTTACTCGGGCAGGACGGGAGATACGCAGTATTTT.

This clonotype was seen only a few times. This chain joins TRBV29-1 and TRBJ2-1; 14 positions agree with TRBD2. The J segment lost 7 bases and the V segment lost 5 bases, leaving 10 bases of the junction unmatched. CDR3 length: 16 amino acids. CDR1 is SQVTM, CDR2 ANQGSEA, per germline. In DNA, the CDR3 is TGCAGCGTTCGACGGACTAGCGGGAGGTACGGGAATGAGCAGTTCTTC. Its translation is CSVRRTSGRYGNEQFF.

The sample holds a few counts of this clonotype. This chain joins TRBV11-2 and TRBJ2-5, with D possibly being TRBD1 (6 bases). The V end was cut by 1 base, the J end by 5 bases, with 14 bases between. The CDR3 covers 15 residues. In germline, CDR1 is SGHAT, CDR2 FQNNGV. CDR3 sequence (DNA): TGTGCCAGCAGCTTAGTGGCCTTTCAGGGGGAGACCCAGTACTTC. Encoded protein: CASSLVAFQGETQYF.

The V and J genes are TRBV27 and TRBJ2-2; 9 bases are shared with TRBD1. Germline lookup yields CDR1 MNHEY and CDR2 SMNVEV (reference sequence). V trimming: 5 bases; J trimming: 0 bases; junction bases outside the gene matches: 4. The CDR3 spans 16 residues. This chain's CDR3 is CASSRRQGANTGELFF. The CDR3 DNA is TGTGCCAGCAGTCGCAGACAGGGGGCGAACACCGGGGAGCTGTTTTTT.

This clonotype was found a few times. The gene calls are TRBV12-3 or TRBV12-4 and TRBJ2-2; 9 positions agree with TRBD1. Trimming cost V 7 bases and J 2 bases; bases outside gene matches: 5. The CDR3 contains 15 residues. CDR3 region: CASKWDRVNTGELFF. DNA of the CDR3: TGTGCCAGCAAGTGGGACAGGGTAAACACCGGGGAGCTGTTTTTT.

Here the CDR3 reads CASSYFRQLTYEQYF. CDR3 in DNA: TGTGCCAGCAGTTACTTTCGACAGCTAACCTACGAGCAGTACTTC. J is TRBJ2-7 and V is TRBV6-2 or TRBV6-3; tentatively, D is TRBD1 (5 bases). Looked up from germline, CDR1 is MNHEY and CDR2 is SVGEGT. CDR3 length equals 15 residues. V lost 1 base to trimming and J lost 2 bases, with 12 bases between them.

The J gene is TRBJ2-1, the V gene TRBV12-3 or TRBV12-4; TRBD1 might be the D (6 bases). The germline V and J ends were trimmed by 5 bases and 4 bases, with 18 bases remaining between them. The CDR3 consists of 16 residues. CDR3 amino acids: CASSLPGHPAYNEQFF. For the CDR3, the DNA is TGTGCCAGCAGTCTTCCGGGACATCCCGCGTACAATGAGCAGTTCTTC.

J is TRBJ2-2 and V is TRBV20-1; the match to TRBD1 covers 9 bases. The CDR3 is made up of 14 amino acids. Trimming at V came to 0 bases and at J to 5 bases, leaving 1 base not matched to a gene. Germline-derived CDR1 and CDR2 are DFQATT and SNEGSKA (reference sequence). The CDR3 is CSARDGTGTGELFF. DNA for the CDR3: TGCAGTGCTAGAGACGGGACAGGGACCGGGGAGCTGTTTTTT.

V usage is TRBV7-8 and J usage is TRBJ2-3; TRBD2 matches 15 bases. After removal of 5 bases from V and 3 bases from J, the junction contained 6 bases not matched to a gene. Germline V gene data show CDR1 as SGHVS and CDR2 as FQNEAQ. This CDR3 is built from 17 residues. In nucleotides, the CDR3 is TGTGCCAGCAGCGCAGGGACTAGCGGGAGGTCAACAGATACGCAGTATTTT. As protein: CASSAGTSGRSTDTQYF.

A word on this clonotype: At one end, the junction sequence differs from germline, possibly due to a read error. This chain joins TRBV6-5 and TRBJ2-3, with a possible D match to TRBD1 (6 bases). Germline assignment: CDR1 MNHEY and CDR2 SVGAGI. The length of the CDR3 is 15 residues. CDR3 bases: TGTGCCAGCAGTTACGGTGGGGGCTTCACAGATACGCAGAATTTT. This codes for CASSYGGGFTDTQNF.

This clonotype was detected a few times. The rearrangement links TRBV5-1 to TRBJ1-1; TRBD1 aligns across 7 bases. CDR3 length: 16 residues. Germline V gene lookup returns CDR1 SGHRS and CDR2 YFSETQ. Trimming cost V 6 bases and J 5 bases; bases outside gene matches: 16. CDR3 sequence (DNA): TGCGCCAGCACATCCGACGGTCGACAGGGAGGAACTGAAGCTTTCTTT. Its translation is CASTSDGRQGGTEAFF.

Ten or more counts support this clonotype. The rearrangement joins TRBV7-8 to TRBJ1-5, with unresolved D. The germline V and J ends were trimmed by 4 bases and 7 bases, with 11 bases remaining between them. From germline, CDR1 is SGHVS and CDR2 FQNEAQ. The CDR3 consists of 13 residues. This CDR3 reads CASSSGFVQPQHF. The CDR3, as DNA: TGTGCCAGCAGCTCTGGGTTTGTGCAGCCCCAGCATTTT.

In this sample, this clonotype turned up a few times. The rearrangement links TRBV5-1 to TRBJ1-6; 9 nucleotides match TRBD1. This CDR3 is 15 amino acids long. V dropped 2 bases and J dropped 7; count of bases not matched to a gene: 4. The germline CDR1 and CDR2 sequences are SGHRS and YFSETQ. CDR3 in amino acids: CASSLQGARNSPLHF. The CDR3 region has the DNA TGCGCCAGCAGCTTACAGGGGGCGAGAAATTCACCCCTCCACTTT.

The gene calls are TRBV20-1 and TRBJ1-1; possibly TRBD1 for D (6 bases). The V and J ends lost 6 bases and 1 base respectively, with 15 bases between them. The CDR3 has 14 residues. The germline gives CDR1 DFQATT, CDR2 SNEGSKA (reference sequence). The CDR3 coding sequence is TGCAGTGCCGACACAGGGAATGGGAACACTGAAGCTTTCTTT. Residues: CSADTGNGNTEAFF.

The V and J genes are TRBV20-1 and TRBJ2-7; TRBD2 is a possible D gene (5 bases). CDR1 is DFQATT and CDR2 is SNEGSKA in the germline V gene (reference sequence). This CDR3 contains 12 residues. V lost 3 bases and J lost 3, with 9 bases in between. The CDR3 region is CSASGNNYEQYF. CDR3 DNA sequence: TGCAGTGCTAGCGGGAATAACTACGAGCAGTACTTC.

This clonotype has more than one count but fewer than ten. V and J are TRBV5-6 and TRBJ2-7; D remains ambiguous. The V and J ends lost 1 base and 6 bases respectively, with 5 bases between them. The CDR3 spans 11 residues. CDR1 and CDR2 (germline): SGHDT, YYEEEE. DNA of the CDR3: TGTGCCAGCAGCTTGTTAGCCGAGCAGTACTTC. Translating it yields CASSLLAEQYF.

This rearrangement joins TRBV18 to TRBJ2-2; D is undetermined. Trimming removed 1 base from V and 0 bases from J, with 6 bases in between. The CDR3 runs to 15 residues. The germline CDR1 and CDR2 sequences are KGHSH and LQKENI. The CDR3 reads CASSPQQTNTGELFF. The DNA of the CDR3 is TGTGCCAGCTCACCACAACAGACGAACACCGGGGAGCTGTTTTTT. The full variable domain, in which reference TRBV18 and TRBJ2-2 provide the parts outside the CDR3, is NAGVMQNPRHLVRRRGQEARLRCSPMKGHSHVYWYRQLPEEGLKFMVYLQKENIIDESGMPKERFSAEFPKEGPSILRIQQVVRGDSAAYFCASSPQQTNTGELFFGEGSRLTVL.

This clonotype was detected only a few times. The chain employs TRBV12-3 or TRBV12-4 and TRBJ1-2, with 8 bases aligning to TRBD1. There are 16 residues in the CDR3. V trimming: 5 bases; J trimming: 5 bases; junction bases outside the gene matches: 13. The CDR3 sequence is CASSGRDRHAVYGYTF. CDR3 nucleotide sequence: TGTGCCAGCAGTGGACGGGACAGGCACGCCGTGTATGGCTACACCTTC.

This clonotype has a handful of counts. V usage is TRBV5-1 and J usage is TRBJ2-3; 8 bases match TRBD1. CDR3 length equals 17 residues. With V trimmed by 1 base and J by 2 bases, 9 bases remained unmatched. CDR1 and CDR2 from the germline V gene are SGHRS and YFSETQ. CDR3 sequence (DNA): TGCGCCAGCAGCTTGACCGCAGGGGGCGCCTCCACAGATACGCAGTATTTT. It specifies CASSLTAGGASTDTQYF.

This clonotype has a handful of counts. The CDR3 DNA reads TGCAGCGTATCCAGGGGAGGCGGCTACACCTTC. It translates to CSVSRGGGYTF. The chain employs TRBV29-1 and TRBJ1-2; maybe TRBD1 (6 bases). CDR3 length equals 11 residues. CDR1 and CDR2 (germline): SQVTM, ANQGSEA. The germline V and J ends were trimmed by 6 bases and 8 bases, with 13 bases remaining between them.

The gene calls are TRBV6-2 or TRBV6-3 and TRBJ2-2; 8 nucleotides align to TRBD2. Germline V CDR1 and CDR2: MNHEY, SVGEGT. The J segment lost 3 bases and the V segment lost 7 bases, leaving 7 bases of the junction unmatched. The CDR3 runs to 15 residues. CDR3 in DNA: TGTGCCAGCACTCCCCGGGGGGGATACACCGGGGAGCTGTTTTTT. Protein product: CASTPRGGYTGELFF.

This chain uses TRBV27 with TRBJ2-2; D uncertain. Trimming took 0 bases from V and 8 from J, leaving 4 bases between them. Germline V gene sequence: CDR1 MNHEY, CDR2 SMNVEV (reference sequence). This CDR3 region has 12 residues. The CDR3 DNA follows: TGTGCCAGCAGTTTATCGAGAGGGGAGCTGTTTTTT. The encoded protein is CASSLSRGELFF.

This clonotype was detected many times. The chain employs TRBV9 and TRBJ2-3, with 7 nucleotides matching TRBD2. Germline V lookup: CDR1 SGDLS, CDR2 YYNGEE. The CDR3 is 16 residues long. Germline trimming cut 3 bases from V and 0 bases from J; bases unmatched to any gene: 7. The CDR3 is CASSARDYTSTDTQYF. The CDR3 DNA reads as TGTGCCAGCAGCGCCCGGGACTATACTAGCACAGATACGCAGTATTTT.

This clonotype has a handful of counts. This rearrangement joins TRBV20-1 to TRBJ2-1; 9 bases map to TRBD2. The CDR3 is 15 amino acids. Germline loops: CDR1 DFQATT, CDR2 SNEGSKA (reference sequence). V shed 4 bases and J 8 bases; nucleotides not matched to a gene: 12. The CDR3 region has the DNA TGCAGTGCTACCGGGACTAGCTGGTCCGACCATGAGCAGTTCTTC. Translating gives CSATGTSWSDHEQFF.

This sequence joins TRBV12-3 or TRBV12-4 and TRBJ2-3; D possibly uses TRBD1 or TRBD2 (7 bases each). V was shortened by 8 bases and J by 7 bases, with 22 bases between the two germline ends. The CDR3 has 15 residues. In DNA form, the CDR3 reads TGTGCCAGCGCCCCAGGGGGGGGGGGCCACAATACGCAGTATTTT. Amino acid sequence: CASAPGGGGHNTQYF.

CDR3 sequence: CASSQANRGLYGYTF. The CDR3 DNA is TGTGCCAGCAGCCAAGCGAACAGGGGGCTTTATGGCTACACCTTC. The chain combines TRBV3-1 with TRBJ1-2; 9 bases fit TRBD1. Germline lookup yields CDR1 LGHDT and CDR2 YNNKEL (reference sequence). J lost 5 bases, V lost 1 base, and 5 bases had no gene match. The length of the CDR3 is 15 residues.

This clonotype was seen at least ten times. The chain combines TRBV5-1 with TRBJ2-3; 11 bases are a match to TRBD2. The germline V gene has CDR1 SGHRS and CDR2 YFSETQ. This CDR3 contains 14 residues. The V gene end was trimmed by 4 bases and the J gene end by 5 bases; junction bases not matched to a gene: 3. DNA for the CDR3: TGCGCCAGCAGCACGGGGACTAGCGGAGATACGCAGTATTTT. This encodes CASSTGTSGDTQYF.

The genes are TRBV12-3 or TRBV12-4 and TRBJ2-5, with TRBD2 matching over 12 bases. The V gene end was trimmed by 6 bases and the J gene end by 5 bases; junction bases not matched to a gene: 7. The CDR3 has 15 amino acids. The CDR3 region is CASSRLAGVGETQYF. The CDR3 region has the DNA TGTGCCAGCAGCCGACTAGCGGGGGTGGGCGAGACCCAGTACTTC.

This clonotype was counted a few times. The gene calls are TRBV6-2 or TRBV6-3 and TRBJ1-1; no definite D call. Trimming cost V 2 bases and J 5 bases, with 15 bases left between them. The CDR3 is 15 amino acids. Germline V gene data show CDR1 as MNHEY and CDR2 as SVGEGT. As DNA, the CDR3 is TGTGCCAGCAGTTACGTGGCAGAGATGAGAACTGAAGCTTTCTTT. Protein product: CASSYVAEMRTEAFF.